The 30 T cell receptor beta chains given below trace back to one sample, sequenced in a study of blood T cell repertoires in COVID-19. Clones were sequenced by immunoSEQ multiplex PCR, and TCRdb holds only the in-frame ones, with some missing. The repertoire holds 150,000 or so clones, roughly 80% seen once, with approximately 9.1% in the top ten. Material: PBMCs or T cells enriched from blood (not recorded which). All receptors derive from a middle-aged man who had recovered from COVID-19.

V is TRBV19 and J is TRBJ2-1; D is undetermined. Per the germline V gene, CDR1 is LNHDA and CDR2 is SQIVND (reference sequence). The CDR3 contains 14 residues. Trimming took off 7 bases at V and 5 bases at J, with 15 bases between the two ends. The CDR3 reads CASNGYPNNNEQFF. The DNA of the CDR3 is TGTGCCAGTAACGGGTACCCGAACAACAATGAGCAGTTCTTC.

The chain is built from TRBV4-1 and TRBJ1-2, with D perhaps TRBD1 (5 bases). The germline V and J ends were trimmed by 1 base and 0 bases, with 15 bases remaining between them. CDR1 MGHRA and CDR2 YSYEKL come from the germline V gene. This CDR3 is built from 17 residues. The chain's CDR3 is CASSQGAMGGANYGYTF. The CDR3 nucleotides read TGCGCCAGCAGCCAAGGGGCCATGGGGGGGGCTAACTATGGCTACACCTTC.

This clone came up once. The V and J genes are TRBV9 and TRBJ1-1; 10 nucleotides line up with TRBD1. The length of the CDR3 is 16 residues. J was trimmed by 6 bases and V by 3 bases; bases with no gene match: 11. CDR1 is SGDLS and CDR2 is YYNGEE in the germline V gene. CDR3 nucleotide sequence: TGTGCCAGCAGCGGGCGTGGGGACAGGGGACGGGCTGAAGCTTTCTTT. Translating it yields CASSGRGDRGRAEAFF.

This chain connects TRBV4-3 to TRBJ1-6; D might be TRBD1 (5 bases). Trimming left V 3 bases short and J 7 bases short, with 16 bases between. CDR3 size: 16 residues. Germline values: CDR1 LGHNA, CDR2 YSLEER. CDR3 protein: CASSQATGQRNSPLHF. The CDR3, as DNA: TGCGCCAGCAGCCAGGCTACCGGACAACGAAATTCACCCCTCCACTTT.

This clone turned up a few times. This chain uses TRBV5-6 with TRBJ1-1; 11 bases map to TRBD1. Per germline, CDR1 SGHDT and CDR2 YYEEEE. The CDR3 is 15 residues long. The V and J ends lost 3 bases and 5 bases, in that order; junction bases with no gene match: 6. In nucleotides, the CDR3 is TGTGCCAGCAGCTCTCCGGACAGGGGGCGAACTGAAGCTTTCTTT. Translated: CASSSPDRGRTEAFF.

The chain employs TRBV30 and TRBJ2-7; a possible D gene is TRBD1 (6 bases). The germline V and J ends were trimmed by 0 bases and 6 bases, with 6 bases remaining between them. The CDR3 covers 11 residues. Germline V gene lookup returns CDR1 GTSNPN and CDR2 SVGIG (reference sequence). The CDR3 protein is CAWSVQGEQYF. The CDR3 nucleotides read TGTGCCTGGAGTGTACAGGGCGAGCAGTACTTC.

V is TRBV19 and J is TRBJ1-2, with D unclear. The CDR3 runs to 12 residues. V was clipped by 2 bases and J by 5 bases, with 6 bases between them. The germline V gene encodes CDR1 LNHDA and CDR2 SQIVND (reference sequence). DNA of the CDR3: TGTGCCAGTAGTATACCCAGGTATGGCTACACCTTC. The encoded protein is CASSIPRYGYTF. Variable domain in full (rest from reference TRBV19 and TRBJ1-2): DGGITQSPKYLFRKEGQNVTLSCEQNLNHDAMYWYRQDPGQGLRLIYYSQIVNDFQKGDIAEGYSVSREKKESFPLTVTSAQKNPTAFYLCASSIPRYGYTFGSGTRLTVV.

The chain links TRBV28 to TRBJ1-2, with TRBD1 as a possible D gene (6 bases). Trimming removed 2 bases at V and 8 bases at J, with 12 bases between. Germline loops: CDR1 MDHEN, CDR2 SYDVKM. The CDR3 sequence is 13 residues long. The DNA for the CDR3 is TGTGCCAGCAGTTTACGGCAGGGGCGAGGCTACACCTTC. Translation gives CASSLRQGRGYTF.

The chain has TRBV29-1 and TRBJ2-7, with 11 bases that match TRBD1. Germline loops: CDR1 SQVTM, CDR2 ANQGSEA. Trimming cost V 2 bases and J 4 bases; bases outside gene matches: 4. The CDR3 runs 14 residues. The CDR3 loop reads CSVEPGTGGYEQYF. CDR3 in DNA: TGCAGCGTTGAACCCGGGACAGGGGGGTACGAGCAGTACTTC.

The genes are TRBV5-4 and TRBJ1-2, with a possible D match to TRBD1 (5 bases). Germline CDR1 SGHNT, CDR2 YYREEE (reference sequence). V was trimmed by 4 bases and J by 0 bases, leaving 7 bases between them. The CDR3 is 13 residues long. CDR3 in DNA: TGTGCCAGCAGCATGACAGCTAACTATGGCTACACCTTC. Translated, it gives CASSMTANYGYTF.

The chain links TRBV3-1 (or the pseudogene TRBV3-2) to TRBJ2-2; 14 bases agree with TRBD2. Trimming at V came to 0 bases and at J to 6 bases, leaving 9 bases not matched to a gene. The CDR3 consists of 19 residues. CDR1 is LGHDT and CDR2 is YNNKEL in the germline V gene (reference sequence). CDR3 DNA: TGTGCCAGCAGCCAAGAAAGGAGCTGGGGACTAGCGGGAGCCGGGGAGCTGTTTTTT. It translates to CASSQERSWGLAGAGELFF.

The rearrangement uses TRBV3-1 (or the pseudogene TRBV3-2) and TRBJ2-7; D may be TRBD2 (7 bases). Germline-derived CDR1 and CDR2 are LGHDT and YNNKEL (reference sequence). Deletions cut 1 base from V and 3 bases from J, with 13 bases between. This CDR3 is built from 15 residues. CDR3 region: CASSQGQGGGYEQYF. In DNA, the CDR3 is TGTGCCAGCAGCCAAGGGCAGGGAGGGGGCTACGAGCAGTACTTC.

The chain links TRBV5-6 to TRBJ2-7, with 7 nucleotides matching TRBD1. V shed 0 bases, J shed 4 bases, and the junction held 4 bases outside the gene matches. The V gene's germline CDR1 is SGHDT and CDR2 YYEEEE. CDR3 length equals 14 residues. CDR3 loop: CASSLVGQRYEQYF. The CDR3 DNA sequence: TGTGCCAGCAGCTTGGTGGGACAGAGATACGAGCAGTACTTC.

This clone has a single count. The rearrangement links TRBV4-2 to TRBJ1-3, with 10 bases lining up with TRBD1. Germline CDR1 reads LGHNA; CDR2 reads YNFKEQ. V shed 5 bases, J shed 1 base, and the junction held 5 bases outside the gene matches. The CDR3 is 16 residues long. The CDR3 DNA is TGTGCCAGCAGCGCGACAGGGGGCTCTTCTGGAAACACCATATATTTT. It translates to CASSATGGSSGNTIYF.

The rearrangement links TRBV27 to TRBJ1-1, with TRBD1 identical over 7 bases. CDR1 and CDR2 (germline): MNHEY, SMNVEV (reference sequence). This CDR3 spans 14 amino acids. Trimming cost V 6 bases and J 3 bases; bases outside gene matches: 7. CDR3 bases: TGTGCCAGCAGGAGACAGGGCGGGGACACTGAAGCTTTCTTT. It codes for CASRRQGGDTEAFF.

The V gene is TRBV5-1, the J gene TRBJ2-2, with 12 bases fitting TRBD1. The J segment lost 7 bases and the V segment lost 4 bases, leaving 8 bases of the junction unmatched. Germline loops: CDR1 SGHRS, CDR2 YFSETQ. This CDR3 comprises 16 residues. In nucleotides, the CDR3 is TGCGCCAGCAGCCCTGGCGGGACAGGGGGCTTCGGGGAGCTGTTTTTT. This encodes CASSPGGTGGFGELFF.

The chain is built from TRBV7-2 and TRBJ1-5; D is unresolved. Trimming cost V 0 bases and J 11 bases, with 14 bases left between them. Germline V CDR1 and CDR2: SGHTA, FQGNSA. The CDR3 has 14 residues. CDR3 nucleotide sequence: TGTGCCAGCAGCTTAGCGAGGGATTTTGCGGCCCAGCATTTT. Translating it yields CASSLARDFAAQHF.

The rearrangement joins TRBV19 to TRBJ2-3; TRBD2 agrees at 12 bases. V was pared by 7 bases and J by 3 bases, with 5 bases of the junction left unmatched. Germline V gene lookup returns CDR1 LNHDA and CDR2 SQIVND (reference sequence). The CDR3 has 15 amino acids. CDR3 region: CASISTSGRTDTQYF. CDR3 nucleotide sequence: TGTGCCAGTATTTCGACTAGCGGGAGAACAGATACGCAGTATTTT.

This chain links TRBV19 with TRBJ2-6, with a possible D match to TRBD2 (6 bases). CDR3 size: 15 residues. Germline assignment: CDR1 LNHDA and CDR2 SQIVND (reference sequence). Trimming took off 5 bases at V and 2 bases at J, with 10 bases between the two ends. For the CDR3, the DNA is TGTGCCAGTAGTGGGAGGCCAGCTGGGGCCAACGTCCTGACTTTC. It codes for CASSGRPAGANVLTF.

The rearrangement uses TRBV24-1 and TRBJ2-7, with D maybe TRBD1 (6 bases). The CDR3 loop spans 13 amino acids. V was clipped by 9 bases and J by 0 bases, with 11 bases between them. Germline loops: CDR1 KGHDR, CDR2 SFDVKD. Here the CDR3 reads CATGTKSSYEQYF. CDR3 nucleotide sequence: TGTGCCACCGGGACAAAGAGCTCCTACGAGCAGTACTTC.

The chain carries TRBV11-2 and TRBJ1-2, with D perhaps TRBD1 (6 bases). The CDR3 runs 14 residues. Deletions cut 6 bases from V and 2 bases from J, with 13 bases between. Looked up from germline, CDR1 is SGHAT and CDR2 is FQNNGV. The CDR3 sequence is CASRKTGSNYGYTF. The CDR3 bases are TGTGCCAGCAGAAAAACAGGGTCGAACTATGGCTACACCTTC.

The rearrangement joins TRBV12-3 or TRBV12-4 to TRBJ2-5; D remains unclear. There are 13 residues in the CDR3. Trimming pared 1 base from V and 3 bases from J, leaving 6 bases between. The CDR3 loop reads CASSLGQKETQYF. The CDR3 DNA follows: TGTGCCAGCAGTTTAGGGCAAAAAGAGACCCAGTACTTC.

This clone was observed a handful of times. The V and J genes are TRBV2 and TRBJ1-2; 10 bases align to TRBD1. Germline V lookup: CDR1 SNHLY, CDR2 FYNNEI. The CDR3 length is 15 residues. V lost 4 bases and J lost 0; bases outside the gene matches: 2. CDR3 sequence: CASSVGQGANYGYTF. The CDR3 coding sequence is TGTGCCAGCAGTGTTGGACAGGGGGCTAACTATGGCTACACCTTC. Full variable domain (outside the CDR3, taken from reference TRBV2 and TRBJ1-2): EPEVTQTPSHQVTQMGQEVILRCVPISNHLYFYWYRQILGQKVEFLVSFYNNEISEKSEIFDDQFSVERPDGSNFTLKIRSTKLEDSAMYFCASSVGQGANYGYTFGSGTRLTVV.

CDR3 in amino acids: CASRRGTVSTNEKLFF. As DNA, the CDR3 is TGTGCCAGCAGAAGGGGGACCGTCTCAACTAATGAAAAACTGTTTTTT. The V gene is TRBV27, the J gene TRBJ1-4, with D possibly TRBD1 on 6 matching bases. CDR3 length: 16 residues. Germline V lookup: CDR1 MNHEY, CDR2 SMNVEV (reference sequence). V gave up 6 bases and J gave up 0 bases, with 14 bases separating them.

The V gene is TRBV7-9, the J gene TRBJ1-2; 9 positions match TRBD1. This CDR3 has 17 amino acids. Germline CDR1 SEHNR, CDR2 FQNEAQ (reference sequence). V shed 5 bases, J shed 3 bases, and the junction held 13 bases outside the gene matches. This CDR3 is CASSPITPRTGDYGYTF. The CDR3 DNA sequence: TGTGCCAGCAGCCCGATTACCCCAAGGACAGGGGACTATGGCTACACCTTC.

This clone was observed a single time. The CDR3 DNA is TGTGCCACCAGTATAGATAGCAATCAGCCCCAGCATTTT. Amino acid sequence: CATSIDSNQPQHF. The rearrangement uses TRBV24-1 and TRBJ1-5; D is unclear. Germline V lookup: CDR1 KGHDR, CDR2 SFDVKD. The CDR3 consists of 13 residues. Trimming shortened V by 6 bases and J by 0 bases, and 5 bases separated the two germline ends.

For the CDR3, the DNA is TGCGCCAGCAGCCAAATCCCGCGGCGGTCCGCGGTCAATCAGCCCCAGCATTTT. It encodes CASSQIPRRSAVNQPQHF. J is TRBJ1-5 and V is TRBV4-1; no reliable D call. The CDR3 runs 18 residues. Germline V CDR1 and CDR2: MGHRA, YSYEKL. Trimming took off 2 bases at V and 3 bases at J, with 20 bases between the two ends.

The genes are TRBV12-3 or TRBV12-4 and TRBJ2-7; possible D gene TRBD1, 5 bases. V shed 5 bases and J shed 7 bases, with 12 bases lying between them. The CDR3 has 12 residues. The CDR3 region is CASSLSGWEQYF. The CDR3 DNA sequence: TGTGCCAGCAGTCTCTCAGGGTGGGAGCAGTACTTC.

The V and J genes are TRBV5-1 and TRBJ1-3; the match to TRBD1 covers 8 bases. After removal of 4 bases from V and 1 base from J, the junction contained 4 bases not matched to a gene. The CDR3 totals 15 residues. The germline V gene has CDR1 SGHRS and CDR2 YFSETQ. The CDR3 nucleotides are TGCGCCAGCAGCCCCCGGACAGGGTCTGGAAACACCATATATTTT. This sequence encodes CASSPRTGSGNTIYF.

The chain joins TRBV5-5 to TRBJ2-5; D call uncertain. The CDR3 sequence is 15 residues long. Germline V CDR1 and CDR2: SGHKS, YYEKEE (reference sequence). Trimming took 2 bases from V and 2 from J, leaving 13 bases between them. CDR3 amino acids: CASSFSGSPQETQYF. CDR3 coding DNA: TGTGCCAGCAGCTTCTCCGGGTCACCTCAAGAGACCCAGTACTTC.